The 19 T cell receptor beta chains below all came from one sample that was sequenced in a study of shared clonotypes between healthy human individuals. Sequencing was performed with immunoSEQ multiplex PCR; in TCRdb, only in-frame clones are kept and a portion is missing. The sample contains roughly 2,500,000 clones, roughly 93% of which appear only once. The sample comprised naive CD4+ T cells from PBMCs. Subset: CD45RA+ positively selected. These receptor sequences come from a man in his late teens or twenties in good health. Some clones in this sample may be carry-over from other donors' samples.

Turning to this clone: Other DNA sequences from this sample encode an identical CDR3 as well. The CDR3 is CASSRSSGANVLTF. The CDR3 DNA reads as TGTGCCAGCAGTCGAAGCTCTGGGGCCAACGTCCTGACTTTC. The J gene is TRBJ2-6, the V gene TRBV28; D unresolved. The germline CDR1 and CDR2 sequences are MDHEN and SYDVKM. This CDR3 contains 14 residues. V lost 5 bases and J 0 bases, leaving 5 bases between the germline ends.

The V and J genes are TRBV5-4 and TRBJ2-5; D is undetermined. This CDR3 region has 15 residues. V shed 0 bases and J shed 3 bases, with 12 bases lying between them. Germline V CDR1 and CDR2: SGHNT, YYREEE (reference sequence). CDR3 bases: TGTGCCAGCAGCTTGGGTAGAGTGCGTGAAGAGACCCAGTACTTC. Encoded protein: CASSLGRVREETQYF.

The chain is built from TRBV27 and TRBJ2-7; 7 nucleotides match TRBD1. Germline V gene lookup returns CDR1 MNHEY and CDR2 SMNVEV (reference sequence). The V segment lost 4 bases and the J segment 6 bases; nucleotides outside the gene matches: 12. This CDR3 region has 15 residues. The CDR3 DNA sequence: TGTGCCAGCAGTTCCCACCGGGACAGCTTTATCGAGCAGTACTTC. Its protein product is CASSSHRDSFIEQYF.

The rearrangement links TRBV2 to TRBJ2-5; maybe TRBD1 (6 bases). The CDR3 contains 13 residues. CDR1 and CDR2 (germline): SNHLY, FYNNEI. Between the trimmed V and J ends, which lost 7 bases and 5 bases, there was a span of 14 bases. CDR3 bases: TGTGCCAGCACCGGAAGGGGGTCGGAGACCCAGTACTTC. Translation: CASTGRGSETQYF.

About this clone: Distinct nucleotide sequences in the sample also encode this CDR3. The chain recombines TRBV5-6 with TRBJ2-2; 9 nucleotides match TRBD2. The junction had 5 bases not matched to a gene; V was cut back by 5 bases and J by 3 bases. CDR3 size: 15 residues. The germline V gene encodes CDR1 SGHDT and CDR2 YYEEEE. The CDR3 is CASSLGLADTGELFF. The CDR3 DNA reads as TGTGCCAGCAGTCTGGGACTAGCTGACACCGGGGAGCTGTTTTTT.

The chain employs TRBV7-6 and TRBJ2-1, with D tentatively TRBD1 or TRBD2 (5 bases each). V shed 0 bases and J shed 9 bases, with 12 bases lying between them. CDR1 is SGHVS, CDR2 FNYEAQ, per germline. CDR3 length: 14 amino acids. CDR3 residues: CASSLAARGGEQFF. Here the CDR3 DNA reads TGTGCCAGCAGCTTAGCAGCCCGGGGCGGTGAGCAGTTCTTC.

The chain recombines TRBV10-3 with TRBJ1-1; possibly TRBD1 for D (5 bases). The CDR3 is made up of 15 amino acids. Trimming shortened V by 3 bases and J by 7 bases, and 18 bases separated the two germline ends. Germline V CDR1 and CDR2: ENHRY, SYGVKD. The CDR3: CAISDSGGRLNEAFF. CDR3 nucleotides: TGTGCCATCAGTGATAGTGGGGGTCGATTAAATGAAGCTTTCTTT.

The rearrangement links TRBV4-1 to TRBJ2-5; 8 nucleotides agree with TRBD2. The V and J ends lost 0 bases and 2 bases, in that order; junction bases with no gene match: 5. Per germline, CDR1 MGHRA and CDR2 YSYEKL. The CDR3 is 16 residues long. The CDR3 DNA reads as TGCGCCAGCAGCCAAGAACCTCTAGCGGGTCAAGAGACCCAGTACTTC. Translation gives CASSQEPLAGQETQYF.

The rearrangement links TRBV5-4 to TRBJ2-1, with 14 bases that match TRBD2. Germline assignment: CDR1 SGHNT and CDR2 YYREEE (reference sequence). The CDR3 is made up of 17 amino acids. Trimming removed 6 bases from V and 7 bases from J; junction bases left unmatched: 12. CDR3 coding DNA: TGTGCCAGCACCAAGACTAGCGGGAGGGCCGTAAGAAATGAGCAGTTCTTC. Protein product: CASTKTSGRAVRNEQFF.

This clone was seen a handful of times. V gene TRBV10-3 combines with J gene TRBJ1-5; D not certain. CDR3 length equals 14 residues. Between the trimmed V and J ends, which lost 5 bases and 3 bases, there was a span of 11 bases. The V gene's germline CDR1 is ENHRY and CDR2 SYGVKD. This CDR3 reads CAISPGMNNQPQHF. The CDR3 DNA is TGTGCCATCAGTCCGGGGATGAACAATCAGCCCCAGCATTTT.

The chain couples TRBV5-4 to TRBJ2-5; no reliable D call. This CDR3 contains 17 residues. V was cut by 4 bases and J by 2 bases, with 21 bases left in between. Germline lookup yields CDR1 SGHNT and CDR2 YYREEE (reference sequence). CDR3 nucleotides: TGTGCCAGCAGCCGGGTTCGGCTTCGGCCAGCTCAAGAGACCCAGTACTTC. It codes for CASSRVRLRPAQETQYF.

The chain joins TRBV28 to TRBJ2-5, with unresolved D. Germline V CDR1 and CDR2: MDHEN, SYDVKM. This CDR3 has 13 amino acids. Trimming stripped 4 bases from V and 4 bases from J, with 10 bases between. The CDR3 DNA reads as TGTGCCAGCAGTTATAGGGATCTAGAGACCCAGTACTTC. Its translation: CASSYRDLETQYF.

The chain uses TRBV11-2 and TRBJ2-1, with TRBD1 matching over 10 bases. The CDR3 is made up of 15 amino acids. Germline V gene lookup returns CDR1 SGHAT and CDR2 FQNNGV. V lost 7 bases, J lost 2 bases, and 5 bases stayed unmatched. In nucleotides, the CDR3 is TGTGCCAGCACCCCCGGGACAGGGGCCTACAATGAGCAGTTCTTC. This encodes CASTPGTGAYNEQFF.

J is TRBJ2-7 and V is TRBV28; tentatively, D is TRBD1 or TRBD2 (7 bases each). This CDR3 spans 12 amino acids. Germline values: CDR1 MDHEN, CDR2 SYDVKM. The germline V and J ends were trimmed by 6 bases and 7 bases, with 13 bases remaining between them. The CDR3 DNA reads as TGTGCCAGCAGGGCAGGGGGAGGGGAGCAGTACTTC. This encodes CASRAGGGEQYF.

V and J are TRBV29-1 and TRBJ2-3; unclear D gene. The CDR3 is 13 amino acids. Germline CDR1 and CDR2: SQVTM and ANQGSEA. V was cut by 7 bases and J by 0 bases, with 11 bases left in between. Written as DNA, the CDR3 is TGCAGCGAGGCTGCGGAAAGCACAGATACGCAGTATTTT. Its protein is CSEAAESTDTQYF.

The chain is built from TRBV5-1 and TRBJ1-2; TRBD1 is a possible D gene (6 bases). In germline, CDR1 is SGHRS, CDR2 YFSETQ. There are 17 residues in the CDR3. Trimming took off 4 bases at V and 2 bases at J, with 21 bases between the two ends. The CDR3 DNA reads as TGCGCCAGCAGCCCACCGATGACAGGACCACACAACTATGGCTACACCTTC. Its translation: CASSPPMTGPHNYGYTF.

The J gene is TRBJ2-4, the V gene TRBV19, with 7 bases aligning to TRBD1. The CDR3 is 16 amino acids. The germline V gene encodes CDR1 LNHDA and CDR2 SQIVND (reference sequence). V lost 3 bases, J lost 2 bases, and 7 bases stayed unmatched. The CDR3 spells CASSIGRQGTKNIQYF. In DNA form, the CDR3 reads TGTGCCAGTAGTATTGGGAGACAGGGAACCAAAAACATTCAGTACTTC.

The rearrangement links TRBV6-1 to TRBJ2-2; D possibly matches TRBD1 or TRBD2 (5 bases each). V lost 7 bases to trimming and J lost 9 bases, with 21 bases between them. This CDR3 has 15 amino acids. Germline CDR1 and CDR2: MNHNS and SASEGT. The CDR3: CASMPRETTIRELFF. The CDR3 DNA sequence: TGTGCCAGCATGCCCAGGGAGACCACCATTCGGGAGCTGTTTTTT.

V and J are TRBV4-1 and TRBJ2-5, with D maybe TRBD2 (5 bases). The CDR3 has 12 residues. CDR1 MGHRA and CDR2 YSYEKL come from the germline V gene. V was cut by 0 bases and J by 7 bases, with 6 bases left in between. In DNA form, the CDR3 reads TGCGCCAGCAGCCAAGATCGGGGGACCCAGTACTTC. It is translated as CASSQDRGTQYF.